The 27 T cell receptor beta chains reported below all come from one sample, sequenced in a study of blood T cell repertoires in COVID-19. Sequencing was performed with immunoSEQ multiplex PCR; in TCRdb, only in-frame clones are kept and a portion is missing. Among approximately 270,000 clones listed, approximately 85% were seen once. The sample consisted of peripheral blood. All receptors come from a human donor with COVID-19, enrolled during active disease. The donor label of this sample is uncertain.

As concerns this clone: Within the sample, other DNA sequences also encode this same CDR3. The J gene is TRBJ1-1, the V gene TRBV19; no firm D call. The V end was cut by 3 bases, the J end by 5 bases, with 10 bases between. CDR1 is LNHDA, CDR2 SQIVND, per germline (reference sequence). There are 13 residues in the CDR3. The CDR3 nucleotides read TGTGCCAGTAGTATTTCCCGGGATACTGAAGCTTTCTTT. It encodes CASSISRDTEAFF.

The V call is TRBV6-4, the J call TRBJ1-2; D might be TRBD1 (5 bases). Germline V CDR1 and CDR2: MRHNA, SNTAGT. CDR3 length: 13 amino acids. V was pared by 4 bases and J by 2 bases, with 8 bases between. The CDR3 nucleotides are TGTGCCAGCAGTGTGTCAGGGAACTATGGCTACACCTTC. It specifies CASSVSGNYGYTF.

CDR3 sequence: CSASERTFSNEQFF. The CDR3 region has the DNA TGCAGTGCTAGTGAACGGACATTTTCCAATGAGCAGTTCTTC. V and J are TRBV20-1 and TRBJ2-1; TRBD1 might be the D (5 bases). The germline V and J ends were trimmed by 3 bases and 6 bases, with 15 bases remaining between them. This CDR3 spans 14 amino acids. Looked up from germline, CDR1 is DFQATT and CDR2 is SNEGSKA (reference sequence).

Of note for this clone: Different DNA sequences within this sample yield the same CDR3. The rearrangement uses TRBV6-5 and TRBJ2-2; 9 nucleotides line up with TRBD1. The J segment lost 5 bases and the V segment lost 5 bases, leaving 6 bases of the junction unmatched. Germline loops: CDR1 MNHEY, CDR2 SVGAGI. This CDR3 is 15 amino acids long. CDR3 in DNA: TGTGCCAGCAGTCGACAGGGGGGAGGAACCGGGGAGCTGTTTTTT. This codes for CASSRQGGGTGELFF.

The chain couples TRBV5-1 to TRBJ1-3, with D perhaps TRBD1 (5 bases). V shed 1 base and J shed 3 bases, with 14 bases lying between them. CDR1 is SGHRS and CDR2 is YFSETQ in the germline V gene. There are 16 residues in the CDR3. The CDR3 sequence is CASSLSSGADGNTIYF. In DNA, the CDR3 is TGCGCCAGCAGCTTGAGTTCTGGGGCAGATGGAAACACCATATATTTT.

V usage is TRBV28 and J usage is TRBJ2-1; 15 bases agree with TRBD2. The CDR3 is 15 amino acids. CDR1 is MDHEN and CDR2 is SYDVKM in the germline V gene. Losses at the gene ends were 6 bases for V and 7 bases for J; bases not matched to a gene: 4. In nucleotides, the CDR3 is TGTGCCAGCAGACCCGGACTAGCGGGGGGGAATGAGCAGTTCTTC. This gives the protein CASRPGLAGGNEQFF. The full variable domain, in which reference TRBV28 and TRBJ2-1 provide the parts outside the CDR3, is DVKVTQSSRYLVKRTGEKVFLECVQDMDHENMFWYRQDPGLGLRLIYFSYDVKMKEKGDIPEGYSVSREKKERFSLILESASTNQTSMYLCASRPGLAGGNEQFFGPGTRLTVL.

The gene calls are TRBV30 and TRBJ1-5, with 11 positions matching TRBD1. Looked up from germline, CDR1 is GTSNPN and CDR2 is SVGIG (reference sequence). The ends lost 5 bases at V and 6 bases at J; junction bases unmatched: 9. The CDR3 extends over 15 amino acids. Here the CDR3 reads CAWLRKGQGVQPQHF. CDR3 coding DNA: TGTGCCTGGCTTAGGAAGGGACAGGGGGTTCAGCCCCAGCATTTT.

This chain connects TRBV20-1 to TRBJ2-5; D remains unclear. V shed 3 bases and J shed 9 bases, with 11 bases lying between them. This CDR3 region has 11 residues. Germline V gene sequence: CDR1 DFQATT, CDR2 SNEGSKA (reference sequence). CDR3 residues: CSARFAEAQYF. In nucleotides, the CDR3 is TGCAGTGCTAGGTTTGCCGAGGCCCAGTACTTC.

V usage is TRBV29-1 and J usage is TRBJ2-1; TRBD2 matches 8 bases. Germline V CDR1 and CDR2: SQVTM, ANQGSEA. Losses at the gene ends were 3 bases for V and 9 bases for J; bases not matched to a gene: 7. The CDR3 runs to 13 residues. In DNA form, the CDR3 reads TGCAGCGTTGACAGGGCGGGAGGTGGTGAGCAGTTCTTC. The encoded protein is CSVDRAGGGEQFF.

There are many counts of this clone. The chain uses TRBV9 and TRBJ1-1, with 12 bases aligning to TRBD1. Germline loops: CDR1 SGDLS, CDR2 YYNGEE. The CDR3 is 19 amino acids. The J segment lost 1 base and the V segment lost 0 bases, leaving 10 bases of the junction unmatched. In nucleotides, the CDR3 is TGTGCCAGCAGCGTAGCTGGGCGGGGACAGGGGGCCGGGAACACTGAAGCTTTCTTT. Protein sequence: CASSVAGRGQGAGNTEAFF.

This clone appeared a few times. The CDR3 protein is CASNPRGAYEQYF. CDR3 bases: TGTGCCAGCAATCCCCGGGGGGCCTACGAGCAGTACTTC. The chain is built from TRBV27 and TRBJ2-7; 7 bases line up with TRBD2. The CDR3 has 13 amino acids. Germline-derived CDR1 and CDR2 are MNHEY and SMNVEV (reference sequence). V was clipped by 7 bases and J by 2 bases; unmatched bases: 5.

This rearrangement joins TRBV10-3 to TRBJ2-3; 9 nucleotides match TRBD2. Germline V gene lookup returns CDR1 ENHRY and CDR2 SYGVKD. Trimming at V came to 0 bases and at J to 3 bases, leaving 1 base not matched to a gene. The CDR3 is 15 residues long. The DNA for the CDR3 is TGTGCCATCAGTGAGTCGAGCGGGGGGACAGATACGCAGTATTTT. Residues: CAISESSGGTDTQYF.

A few counts support this clone. The genes are TRBV18 and TRBJ2-1, with 11 nucleotides matching TRBD1. Losses at the gene ends were 2 bases for V and 3 bases for J; bases not matched to a gene: 0. Germline loops: CDR1 KGHSH, CDR2 LQKENI. This CDR3 spans 15 amino acids. CDR3 protein: CASSPGTGGYNEQFF. The CDR3 DNA sequence: TGTGCCAGCTCACCAGGGACAGGGGGCTACAATGAGCAGTTCTTC. Together with reference TRBV18 and TRBJ2-1, the CDR3 gives the full variable domain: NAGVMQNPRHLVRRRGQEARLRCSPMKGHSHVYWYRQLPEEGLKFMVYLQKENIIDESGMPKERFSAEFPKEGPSILRIQQVVRGDSAAYFCASSPGTGGYNEQFFGPGTRLTVL.

The chain combines TRBV28 with TRBJ1-5; D perhaps matches TRBD1 (5 bases). V was trimmed by 5 bases and J by 9 bases, leaving 20 bases between them. Germline assignment: CDR1 MDHEN and CDR2 SYDVKM. The length of the CDR3 is 15 residues. CDR3 sequence (DNA): TGTGCCAGCAGTCCAGACACGACAGCCTCACCGCCCCAGCATTTT. This encodes CASSPDTTASPPQHF.

V usage is TRBV28 and J usage is TRBJ1-6; TRBD1 is a possible D gene (6 bases). V was shortened by 6 bases and J by 7 bases, with 25 bases between the two germline ends. Per germline, CDR1 MDHEN and CDR2 SYDVKM. The CDR3 runs to 18 residues. Here the CDR3 reads CASSQPPDRGGGNSPLHF. CDR3 coding DNA: TGTGCCAGCAGCCAGCCCCCCGATCGAGGGGGTGGGAATTCACCCCTCCACTTT.

The genes are TRBV19 and TRBJ2-5; perhaps TRBD1 as D (5 bases). The CDR3 has 14 amino acids. Germline CDR1 and CDR2: LNHDA and SQIVND (reference sequence). Trimming took off 4 bases at V and 5 bases at J, with 14 bases between the two ends. The CDR3 sequence: CASSTGKGHETQYF. The CDR3 DNA follows: TGTGCCAGTAGTACCGGCAAGGGGCATGAGACCCAGTACTTC.

The V call is TRBV6-5, the J call TRBJ2-7; 9 positions agree with TRBD2. Germline CDR1 MNHEY, CDR2 SVGAGI. This CDR3 has 15 residues. The trim removed 4 bases at V and 4 bases at J, leaving 8 bases unmatched. The CDR3 DNA follows: TGTGCCAGCAGTTCCTGGACTAGCGTTGCGTACGAGCAGTACTTC. Residues: CASSSWTSVAYEQYF.

This chain connects TRBV27 to TRBJ2-7, with D perhaps matching TRBD1 (6 bases). Germline CDR1 reads MNHEY; CDR2 reads SMNVEV (reference sequence). Trimming pared 6 bases from V and 6 bases from J, leaving 12 bases between. The CDR3 has 12 amino acids. The CDR3 loop reads CASRTTGSEQYF. CDR3 coding DNA: TGTGCCAGCAGAACAACAGGGTCCGAGCAGTACTTC.

This sequence joins TRBV27 and TRBJ2-6; D ambiguous. CDR3 length equals 14 residues. Trimming left V 5 bases short and J 2 bases short, with 7 bases between. Germline-derived CDR1 and CDR2 are MNHEY and SMNVEV (reference sequence). CDR3 bases: TGTGCCAGCAGTCCCCGTACTGGGGCCAACGTCCTGACTTTC. Residues: CASSPRTGANVLTF.

This sequence joins TRBV7-2 and TRBJ1-2, with D possibly being TRBD1 (6 bases). The CDR3 has 14 amino acids. Per germline, CDR1 SGHTA and CDR2 FQGNSA. Trimming shortened V by 1 base and J by 8 bases, and 14 bases separated the two germline ends. The CDR3 protein is CASSLVSLQGGYTF. In DNA, the CDR3 is TGTGCCAGCAGCTTAGTGTCTCTACAGGGAGGCTACACCTTC.

This chain connects TRBV5-6 to TRBJ2-1; no clear D gene. Germline CDR1 reads SGHDT; CDR2 reads YYEEEE. The CDR3 has 14 amino acids. With 2 bases removed from V and 5 bases from J, the gap between germline ends came to 11 bases. CDR3 bases: TGTGCCAGCAGCTTTAGTTTTGGTGACAATGAGCAGTTCTTC. This gives the protein CASSFSFGDNEQFF.

The V gene is TRBV5-6, the J gene TRBJ2-7; TRBD1 might be the D (6 bases). Looked up from germline, CDR1 is SGHDT and CDR2 is YYEEEE. V dropped 5 bases and J dropped 4 bases, with 7 bases sitting between them. The CDR3 runs 11 residues. CDR3 protein: CASRRGYEQYF. The CDR3, as DNA: TGTGCCAGCAGGAGGGGGTACGAGCAGTACTTC.

This chain links TRBV30 with TRBJ2-2, with 7 positions matching TRBD2. The CDR3 length is 18 residues. Germline loops: CDR1 GTSNPN, CDR2 SVGIG (reference sequence). After removal of 2 bases from V and 6 bases from J, the junction contained 18 bases not matched to a gene. The DNA for the CDR3 is TGTGCCTGGAGTCCCTCAGGTTTCGGCGGGAGTAGCGCCGGGGAGCTGTTTTTT. It is translated as CAWSPSGFGGSSAGELFF.

Worth noting for this clone: Different DNA sequences within this sample yield the same CDR3. The chain links TRBV6-5 to TRBJ2-1; 7 positions match TRBD1. Trimming removed 0 bases from V and 2 bases from J; junction bases left unmatched: 4. The CDR3 contains 16 residues. Germline V CDR1 and CDR2: MNHEY, SVGAGI. The CDR3 loop reads CASSYSNRGPYNEQFF. For the CDR3, the DNA is TGTGCCAGCAGTTACTCGAACAGGGGCCCCTACAATGAGCAGTTCTTC.

The V gene is TRBV7-9, the J gene TRBJ1-2; D perhaps matches TRBD1 (6 bases). V lost 7 bases and J 2 bases, leaving 11 bases between the germline ends. Germline CDR1 and CDR2: SEHNR and FQNEAQ (reference sequence). This CDR3 comprises 13 residues. This chain's CDR3 is CASTQGLNYGYTF. The CDR3 region has the DNA TGTGCCAGCACACAGGGACTAAACTATGGCTACACCTTC.

The V call is TRBV28, the J call TRBJ1-2, with TRBD1 identical over 7 bases. The germline gives CDR1 MDHEN, CDR2 SYDVKM. V lost 5 bases and J lost 0; bases outside the gene matches: 6. The CDR3 sequence is 15 residues long. CDR3 in amino acids: CASSPSGTANYGYTF. The DNA of the CDR3 is TGTGCCAGCAGTCCCTCCGGGACAGCTAACTATGGCTACACCTTC.

V is TRBV5-1 and J is TRBJ2-2, with D possibly matching TRBD2 (5 bases). The length of the CDR3 is 13 residues. CDR1 SGHRS and CDR2 YFSETQ come from the germline V gene. Between the trimmed V and J ends, which lost 7 bases and 0 bases, there was a span of 7 bases. CDR3 DNA: TGCGCCAGCCGGACTGCGAACACCGGGGAGCTGTTTTTT. It translates to CASRTANTGELFF.